This TCR beta chain emerged from a study of shared clonotypes between healthy human individuals (TCRdb year 2020). Some background on the complete study: The cohort included three men and a couple of women between 18 and 49 years of age. For each donor, CD4 naive and CD4 memory were each given three plates, CD8 naive was given two plates, and CD8 memory was given one plate. The study deeply sequenced blood TCR repertoires of five healthy adults to estimate repertoire size and the extent of clonotype sharing between individuals. To increase sequencing depth and limit assay-specific biases, different laboratories used diverse techniques to prepare libraries and sequence TCR repertoires. Each donor's leukapheresis produced roughly between roughly 0.9 and 9 billion PBMCs.

TCR CDR3 regions were amplified from genomic DNA by multiplex PCR using the deep immunoSEQ assay. Extracted genomic DNA from each cell subset was distributed evenly across all wells of several immunoSEQ 96-well plates, and each plate was treated as a replicate. For sorted subsets, each replicate PCR was loaded with roughly 0.2 ug genomic DNA, equivalent to about 33,000 T cell genomes. The purified libraries were quantified using a Qubit 3.0 fluorometer, sized with a Bioanalyzer 2100, and then quantified again using the KAPA Library Quantification kit. A separate single-read 150-cycle Illumina NextSeq 550 flow cell was used to sequence each immunoSEQ 96-well plate. From the authors' description of their analysis: The immunoSEQ output contained only junctional sequences without quality scores, so filtering could not match that applied to full-length reads. Sequences were annotated with PyIR, a Python wrapper for IgBLAST v1.9, using IMGT germline references to assign V/J genes and CDR3. Any read was removed if the V/J assignment was weak (E-value above 1e-6), the CDR3 was missing, or the read contained stop codons, out-of-frame junctions, or ambiguous translated residues. V3J clonotypes were defined as sequences sharing an identical inferred V gene, J gene, and CDR3 amino acid sequence. The percentage overlap between two repertoires was calculated by dividing the number of shared unique clonotypes by the size of the smaller repertoire. Richness of each repertoire was evaluated using RTK rarefaction, the Chao1 estimator, and Recon v2.1 estimates of unobserved clonotypes. Generation probabilities were computed with OLGA for all TCRbeta clonotypes obtained by the gDNA method from several donors. What TCRdb holds here is the immuneACCESS table cut down to in-frame rearrangements. Part of the clones is not present; checked against another copy, under half of the missing clones reflect an unresolved V gene, and the others are unexplained. That table supplies the V and J calls and clone size; D and trimming were determined from the DNA. The sample table holds roughly 1,000,000 clones, of which 78% were seen once. Approximately 0.56% of the sample is held by the ten biggest clonotypes.

The donors were healthy, HIV-negative adults with no recently reported acute infections or vaccinations. All donors were Caucasian adults living in Nashville, Tennessee, USA. CD4+ T cells were enriched by magnetic negative selection, after which naive cells were positively selected on CD45RA and the negative fraction was taken as the memory subset. Blood was obtained by leukapheresis, after which PBMCs were separated by Ficoll-Histopaque density gradient centrifugation and cryopreserved in liquid nitrogen vapor phase. Analytical flow cytometry was used to check the purity and quantity of each magnetically sorted T cell population. Each sorted fraction had its genomic DNA isolated and then quantified by UV absorbance on a Nanodrop 2000c. Here V drops 6 bases and J drops 2 bases, and the junction holds 9 bases not matched to any gene. CDR1 and CDR2 (SNHLY, FYNNEI) derive from the germline V gene. The CDR3, from cysteine to phenylalanine, totals 15 residues. Just CDR3 DNA is preserved here, 45 bases in frame from base 1.

This clone has ten or more counts. Its antigen target is currently unknown. Per-nucleotide qualities are absent, and no much larger clonotype sits a single base away. Points the paper makes about the study in general: Naive subsets generally had larger estimated clonotype richness than memory subsets did. Higher generation probabilities were observed for clonotypes shared by all four sorted-subset donors than for non-shared clonotypes. Pairwise subsampling led to the expectation that sequencing depth would affect the degree of clonotype sharing among donors. Rarefaction of sorted-subset datasets indicated incomplete sequencing despite the large sequencing depth. Only blood was sampled, and tissue TCR repertoires likely differ from those in blood. When a handful of donors were compared, the shared fraction of clonotypes was around 5% for naive CD4, approximately 3.5% for naive CD8, 2.3% for memory CD4, and 0.4% for memory CD8. The small number of donors limited the genetic and exposure-history diversity represented.

The sequence was obtained from a man aged 18 to 30 in good health. Some clones in this sample may be carry-over from other donors' samples. The sequence is built from TRBV2 and TRBJ1-2; 7 junctional bases match TRBD1. The sequenced sample was memory CD4+ T cells from PBMCs. What this sample's cell subset or site label stands for: CD45RA-negative fraction. The CDR3 reads as follows: CASSKTATGNYGYTF. The bases are TGTGCCAGCAGCAAGACGGCGACAGGGAACTATGGCTACACCTTC.